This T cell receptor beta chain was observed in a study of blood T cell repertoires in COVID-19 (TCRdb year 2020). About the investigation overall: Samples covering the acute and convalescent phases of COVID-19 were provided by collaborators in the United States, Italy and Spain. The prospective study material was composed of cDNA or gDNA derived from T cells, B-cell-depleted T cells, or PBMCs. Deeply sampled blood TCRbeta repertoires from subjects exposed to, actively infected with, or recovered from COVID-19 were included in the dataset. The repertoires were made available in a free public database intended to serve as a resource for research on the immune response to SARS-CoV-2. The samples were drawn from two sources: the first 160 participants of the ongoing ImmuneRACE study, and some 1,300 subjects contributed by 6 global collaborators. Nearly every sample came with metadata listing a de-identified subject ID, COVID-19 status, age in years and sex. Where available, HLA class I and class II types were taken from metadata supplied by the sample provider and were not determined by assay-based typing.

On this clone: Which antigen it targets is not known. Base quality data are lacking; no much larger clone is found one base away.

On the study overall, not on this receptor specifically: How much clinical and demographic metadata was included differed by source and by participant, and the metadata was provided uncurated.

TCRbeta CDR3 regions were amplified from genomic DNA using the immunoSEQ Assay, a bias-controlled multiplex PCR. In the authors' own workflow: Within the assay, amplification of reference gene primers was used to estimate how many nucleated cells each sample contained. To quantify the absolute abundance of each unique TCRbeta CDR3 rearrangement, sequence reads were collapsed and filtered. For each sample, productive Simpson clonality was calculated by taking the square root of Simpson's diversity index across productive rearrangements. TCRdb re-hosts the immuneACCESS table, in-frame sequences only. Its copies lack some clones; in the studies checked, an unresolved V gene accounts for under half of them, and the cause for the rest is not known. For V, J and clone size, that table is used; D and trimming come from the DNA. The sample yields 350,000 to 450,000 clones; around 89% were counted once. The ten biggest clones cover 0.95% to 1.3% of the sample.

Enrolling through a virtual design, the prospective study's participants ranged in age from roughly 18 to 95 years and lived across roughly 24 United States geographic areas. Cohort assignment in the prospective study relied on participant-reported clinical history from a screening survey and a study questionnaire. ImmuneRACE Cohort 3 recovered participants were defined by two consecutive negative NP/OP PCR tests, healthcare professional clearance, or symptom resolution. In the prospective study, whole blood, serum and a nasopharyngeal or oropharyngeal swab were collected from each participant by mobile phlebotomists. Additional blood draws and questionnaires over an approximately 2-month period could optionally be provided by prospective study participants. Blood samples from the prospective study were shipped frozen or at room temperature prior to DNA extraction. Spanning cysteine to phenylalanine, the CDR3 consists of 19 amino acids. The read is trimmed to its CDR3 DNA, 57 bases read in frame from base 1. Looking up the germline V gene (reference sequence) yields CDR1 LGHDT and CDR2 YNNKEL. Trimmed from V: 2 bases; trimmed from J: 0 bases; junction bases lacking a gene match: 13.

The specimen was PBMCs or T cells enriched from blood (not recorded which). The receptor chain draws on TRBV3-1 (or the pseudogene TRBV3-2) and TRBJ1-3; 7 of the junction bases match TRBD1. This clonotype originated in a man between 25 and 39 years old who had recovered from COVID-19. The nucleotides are TGTGCCAGCAGCCAATTGGGATGGGTAGGGGGCATCTCTGGAAACACCATATATTTT. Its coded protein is CASSQLGWVGGISGNTIYF.